This T cell receptor beta chain emerged from a study of blood T cell repertoires in COVID-19. Study-wide context: Nucleic acid was either cDNA or gDNA, and it came from T cells, B-cell-depleted T cells, or PBMCs.

Per the original methods: The assay estimated nucleated cells by amplifying reference gene primers. Clones were read by immunoSEQ multiplex PCR, and TCRdb kept only the in-frame ones, dropping some. V, J and clone size were drawn from that table, and D and trimming were deduced from the DNA. The profile shows some 250,000 clones, about 88% of them singletons. The count of this clone is one. The V end lost 3 bases, the J end lost 4 bases, and 10 bases lay between the germline ends. Germline V gene lookup returns CDR1 MDHEN and CDR2 SYDVKM. This CDR3 is built from 14 residues. The chain recombines TRBV28 with TRBJ1-3, with D perhaps matching TRBD1 (5 bases). Sequenced material: peripheral blood. The sequence derives from a woman in her sixties or seventies with active or convalescent COVID-19. As DNA, the CDR3 is TGTGCCAGCAGTTTCCCCCAGGGCGGAAACACCATATATTTT. As protein: CASSFPQGGNTIYF.